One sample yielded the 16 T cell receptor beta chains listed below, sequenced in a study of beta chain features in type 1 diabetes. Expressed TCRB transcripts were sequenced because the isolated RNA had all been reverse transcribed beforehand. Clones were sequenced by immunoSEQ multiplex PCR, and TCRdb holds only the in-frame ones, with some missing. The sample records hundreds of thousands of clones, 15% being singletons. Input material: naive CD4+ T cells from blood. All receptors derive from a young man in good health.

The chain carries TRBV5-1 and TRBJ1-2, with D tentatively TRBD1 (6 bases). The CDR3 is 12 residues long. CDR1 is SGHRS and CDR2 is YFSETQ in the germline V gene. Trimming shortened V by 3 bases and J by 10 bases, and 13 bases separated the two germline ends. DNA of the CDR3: TGCGCCAGCAGCTCCAACAGGGAATACTACACCTTC. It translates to CASSSNREYYTF.

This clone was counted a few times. CDR3 DNA sequence: TGCAGTGGCAATACAGGCTTGGCTTTCTTT. This codes for CSGNTGLAFF. The V call is TRBV20-1, the J call TRBJ1-1; D may be TRBD1 (5 bases). The CDR3 length is 10 residues. Deletions cut 7 bases from V and 11 bases from J, with 14 bases between. Germline CDR1 is DFQATT and CDR2 is SNEGSKA (reference sequence).

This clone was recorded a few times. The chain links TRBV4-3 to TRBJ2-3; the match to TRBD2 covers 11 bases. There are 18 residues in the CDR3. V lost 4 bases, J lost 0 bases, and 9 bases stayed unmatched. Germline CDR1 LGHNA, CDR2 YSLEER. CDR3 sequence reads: CASSRRLLAGESTDTQYF. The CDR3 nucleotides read TGCGCCAGCAGCCGGAGGCTACTAGCGGGGGAGAGCACAGATACGCAGTATTTT.

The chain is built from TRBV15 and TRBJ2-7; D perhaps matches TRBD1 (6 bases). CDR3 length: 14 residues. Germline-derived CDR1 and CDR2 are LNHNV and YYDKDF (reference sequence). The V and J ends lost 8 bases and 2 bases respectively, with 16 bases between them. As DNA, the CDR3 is TGTGCCACCCGCCGGGACACCTTTACCTACGAGCAGTACTTC. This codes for CATRRDTFTYEQYF.

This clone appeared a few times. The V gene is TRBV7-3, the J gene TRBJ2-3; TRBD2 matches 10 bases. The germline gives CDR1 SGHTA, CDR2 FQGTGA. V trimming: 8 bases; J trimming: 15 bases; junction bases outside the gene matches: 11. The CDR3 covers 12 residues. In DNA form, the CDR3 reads TGTGCCAGCGCGGCTAGCGGGAGCCCGAAATATTTT. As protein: CASAASGSPKYF.

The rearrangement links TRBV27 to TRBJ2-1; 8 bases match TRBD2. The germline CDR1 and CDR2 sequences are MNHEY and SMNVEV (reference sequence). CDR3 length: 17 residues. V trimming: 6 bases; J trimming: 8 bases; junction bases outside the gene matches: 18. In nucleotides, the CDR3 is TGTGCCAGCAGGCCCATCCTTCACGGGAGGGCCAGCGATGAGCAGTTCTTC. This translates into CASRPILHGRASDEQFF.

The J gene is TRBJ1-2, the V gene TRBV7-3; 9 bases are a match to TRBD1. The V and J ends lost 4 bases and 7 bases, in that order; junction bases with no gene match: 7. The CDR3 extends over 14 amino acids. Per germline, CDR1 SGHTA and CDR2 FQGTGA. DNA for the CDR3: TGTGCCAGCAGCTCCAGACAGGGGGAGAGTGGCTACACCTTC. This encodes CASSSRQGESGYTF.

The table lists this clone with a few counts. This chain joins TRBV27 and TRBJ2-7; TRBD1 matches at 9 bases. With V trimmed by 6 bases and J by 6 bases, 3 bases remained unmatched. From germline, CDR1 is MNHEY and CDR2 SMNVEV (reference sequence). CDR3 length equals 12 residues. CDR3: CASRQGAGEQYF. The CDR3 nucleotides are TGTGCCAGCAGACAGGGGGCTGGCGAGCAGTACTTC.

The CDR3 reads CASSLNHQVKSYEQYF. The CDR3 coding sequence is TGTGCCAGCAGTTTAAACCACCAGGTTAAGTCCTACGAGCAGTACTTC. The chain employs TRBV27 and TRBJ2-7; no clear D. The CDR3 totals 16 residues. Germline V gives CDR1 MNHEY, CDR2 SMNVEV (reference sequence). Trimming pared 2 bases from V and 1 base from J, leaving 15 bases between.

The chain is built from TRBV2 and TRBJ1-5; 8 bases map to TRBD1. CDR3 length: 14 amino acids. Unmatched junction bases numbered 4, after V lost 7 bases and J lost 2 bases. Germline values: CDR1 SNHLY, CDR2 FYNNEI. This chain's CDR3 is CASTFRGRNQPQHF. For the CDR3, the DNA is TGTGCCAGCACTTTCAGGGGGCGCAATCAGCCCCAGCATTTT.

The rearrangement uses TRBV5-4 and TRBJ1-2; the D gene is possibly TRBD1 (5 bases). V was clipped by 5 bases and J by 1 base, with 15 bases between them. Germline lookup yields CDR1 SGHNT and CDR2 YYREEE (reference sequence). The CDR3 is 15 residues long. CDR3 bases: TGTGCCAGCAGGGAGGCGGCTGGGGGTAACTATGGCTACACCTTC. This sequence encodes CASREAAGGNYGYTF.

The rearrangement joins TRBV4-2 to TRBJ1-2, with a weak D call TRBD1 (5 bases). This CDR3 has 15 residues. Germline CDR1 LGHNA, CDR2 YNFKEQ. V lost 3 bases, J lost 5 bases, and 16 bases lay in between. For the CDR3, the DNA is TGTGCCAGCAGCCAGCCCGGGACCGCTGGGTATGGCTACACCTTC. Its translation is CASSQPGTAGYGYTF.

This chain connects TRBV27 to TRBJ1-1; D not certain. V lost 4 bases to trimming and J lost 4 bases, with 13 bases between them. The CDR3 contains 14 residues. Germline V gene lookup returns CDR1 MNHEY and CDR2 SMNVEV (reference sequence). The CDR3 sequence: CASSSPSGFTEAFF. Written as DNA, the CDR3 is TGTGCCAGCAGTTCCCCCTCGGGATTCACTGAAGCTTTCTTT.

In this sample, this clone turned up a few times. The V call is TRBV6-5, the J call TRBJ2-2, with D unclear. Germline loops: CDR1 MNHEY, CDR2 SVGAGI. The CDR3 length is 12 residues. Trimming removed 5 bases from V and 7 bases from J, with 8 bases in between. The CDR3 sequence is CASSRPLGELFF. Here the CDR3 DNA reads TGTGCCAGCAGTCGACCCCTCGGGGAGCTGTTTTTT.

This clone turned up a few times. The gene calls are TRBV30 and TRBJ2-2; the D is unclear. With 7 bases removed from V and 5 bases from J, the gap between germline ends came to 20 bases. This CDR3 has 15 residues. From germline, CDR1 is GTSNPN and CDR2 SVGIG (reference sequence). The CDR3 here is CASPLSVVQTGELFF. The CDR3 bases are TGTGCCTCCCCCCTTTCGGTGGTTCAGACCGGGGAGCTGTTTTTT.

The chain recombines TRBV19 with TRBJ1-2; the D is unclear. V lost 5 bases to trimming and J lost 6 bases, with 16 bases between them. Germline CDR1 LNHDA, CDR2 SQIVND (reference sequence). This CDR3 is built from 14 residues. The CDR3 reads CASSPPLPPDGYTF. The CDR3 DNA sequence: TGTGCCAGTAGTCCACCACTCCCCCCAGATGGCTACACCTTC.